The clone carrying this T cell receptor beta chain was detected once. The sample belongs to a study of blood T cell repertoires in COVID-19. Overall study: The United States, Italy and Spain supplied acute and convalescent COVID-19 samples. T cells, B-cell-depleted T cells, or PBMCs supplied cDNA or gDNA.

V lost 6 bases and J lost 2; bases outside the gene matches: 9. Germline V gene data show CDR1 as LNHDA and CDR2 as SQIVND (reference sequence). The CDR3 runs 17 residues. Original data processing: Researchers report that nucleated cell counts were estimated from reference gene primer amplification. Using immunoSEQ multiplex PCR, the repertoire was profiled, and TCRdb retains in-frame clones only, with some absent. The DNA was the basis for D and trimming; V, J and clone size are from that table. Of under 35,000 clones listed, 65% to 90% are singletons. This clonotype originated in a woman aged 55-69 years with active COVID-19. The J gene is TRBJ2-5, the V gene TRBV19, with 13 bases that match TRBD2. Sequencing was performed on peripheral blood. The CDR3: CASSKPGLAGSQETQYF. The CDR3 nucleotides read TGTGCCAGTAGCAAACCGGGACTAGCGGGATCACAAGAGACCCAGTACTTC.